The rows below give T cell receptor beta chains drawn from one sample of a study of T-cell memory formation after mild COVID-19. In TCRdb, the 5' RACE reads were re-called with MiXCR into one record per CDR3 protein. Of roughly 12,000 distinct CDR3 sequences detected, 14% appear once; the ten largest clones hold about 54%. Sequencing was carried out using PBMCs or a T cell subset sorted from them (not recorded which). Receptor source: a young man who had mild COVID-19 (a few samples of this study predate the infection). Cell type and time point are not known. CDR3s leave out the opening cysteine and the closing phenylalanine or tryptophan. The order of the fields is J gene, V gene, CDR3 protein.

TRBJ2-2 TRBV29-1 SVPADNTGELF
TRBJ1-2 TRBV15 ATSTAENYGYT
TRBJ2-2 TRBV6-4 ARSPRDTGELF
TRBJ1-1 TRBV4-2 ASSQELKWKEAF
TRBJ1-4 TRBV7-9 ASSLVGTASVKLF
TRBJ2-1 TRBV5-4 ASSLASDNEQF
TRBJ2-7 TRBV23-1 ASSQSDYEQY
TRBJ1-1 TRBV12-3/TRBV12-4 ASSLARWGVEAF
TRBJ1-4 TRBV4-1 ASRGHPISTNEKLF
TRBJ2-5 TRBV7-6 ASSLSDYQETQY
TRBJ1-1 TRBV10-3 AITGQGRNTEAF
TRBJ2-6 TRBV2 ASRDREGTGANVLT
TRBJ1-6 TRBV7-9 ASSLTWTSRRSPLH
TRBJ2-3 TRBV9 ASSDRDRLLNTQY
TRBJ1-5 TRBV19 ASSISRRDQPQH
TRBJ2-7 TRBV5-1 ASSMGLWGELVSDEQY
TRBJ1-5 TRBV7-2 ASSIRDRNQPQH
TRBJ2-5 TRBV4-3 ASSQVGHETQY
TRBJ1-1 TRBV10-3 AISESNNGQLNTEAF
TRBJ2-1 TRBV7-9 ASSWTGYGFNEQF
TRBJ1-6 TRBV4-3 ASSQEGGSPLH
TRBJ2-1 TRBV6-2/TRBV6-3 ASSYSRFSSGDEQF
TRBJ2-1 TRBV11-3 ASSLGGPYNEQF
TRBJ2-7 TRBV3-1 ASSLSDRSSYEQY
TRBJ1-5 TRBV20-1 SAPPGNQPQH
TRBJ2-6 TRBV28 ASSSSGYGPGANVLT
TRBJ1-1 TRBV12-3/TRBV12-4 ASSFTAQVNTEAF
TRBJ1-6 TRBV5-4 ASSLGIYNSPLH
TRBJ1-1 TRBV9 ASSAAGGASTEAF
TRBJ1-1 TRBV4-2 ASTDWGAEAF
TRBJ2-5 TRBV7-9 ASSQRTGTLGGETQY
TRBJ1-1 TRBV4-3 ASSQDSWNTEAF
TRBJ1-2 TRBV4-3 ASSQDFGARMDGYT
TRBJ1-5 TRBV4-3 ASSYRQGGQPQH
TRBJ2-1 TRBV11-2 ASSLVHPALNEQF
TRBJ2-2 TRBV6-2/TRBV6-3 ATIAQNTGELF
TRBJ2-7 TRBV4-1 ASSEGQGALPFLGQY
TRBJ2-1 TRBV9 ASSVVDSSGNEQF
TRBJ1-6 TRBV11-3 ASSLGWDAPLH
TRBJ1-2 TRBV6-1 ASREGGHGYT
TRBJ2-3 TRBV12-3/TRBV12-4 ASTGVLVDTQY
TRBJ2-3 TRBV5-4 ASNTPNEGRDTQY
TRBJ1-1 TRBV7-9 ASSAWGLRTEAF
TRBJ2-5 TRBV6-6 ASSPTRTLGPRGETQY
TRBJ1-5 TRBV6-2/TRBV6-3 ASSYSRQSSNQPQH
TRBJ1-1 TRBV10-3 AISAGLYTEAF
TRBJ2-7 TRBV5-1 ASSFQQGASEQY
TRBJ2-1 TRBV4-3 ASSPSPLAGLYNEQF